Following are 30 T cell receptor beta chains from one sample sequenced in a study of OX40 agonist ivuxolimab in advanced cancers. Data came from immunoSEQ multiplex PCR; TCRdb stores just in-frame clones and leaves some out. The table lists over 15,000 clones, around 80% of them singletons, with about 2.4% in the top ten. Source: CD4+ or CD8+ T cells sorted from blood, taken in a trial of the OX40 agonist ivuxolimab. The source of these receptors is an adult with an advanced solid tumor such as melanoma, head and neck, liver or kidney cancer.

The genes are TRBV7-3 and TRBJ2-2, with D maybe TRBD2 (5 bases). Germline CDR1 SGHTA, CDR2 FQGTGA. This CDR3 contains 11 residues. V lost 8 bases and J 4 bases, leaving 5 bases between the germline ends. DNA of the CDR3: TGTGCCAGCGGGAGCACCGGGGAGCTGTTTTTT. It translates to CASGSTGELFF.

The chain is built from TRBV30 and TRBJ1-5; tentative D call: TRBD1 (6 bases). The length of the CDR3 is 14 residues. V was shortened by 0 bases and J by 6 bases, with 12 bases between the two germline ends. Per the germline V gene, CDR1 is GTSNPN and CDR2 is SVGIG (reference sequence). Here the CDR3 DNA reads TGTGCCTGGAGTGTAATGGGACAAGGTCAGCCCCAGCATTTT. Translated, it gives CAWSVMGQGQPQHF.

The V and J genes are TRBV7-8 and TRBJ2-1, with 10 bases identical to TRBD2. CDR3 length: 19 residues. The ends lost 0 bases at V and 2 bases at J; junction bases unmatched: 10. Germline V gene lookup returns CDR1 SGHVS and CDR2 FQNEAQ. CDR3 coding DNA: TGTGCCAGCAGCTTAGCACGTCTAGCGGGAGAAACGGCCTACAATGAGCAGTTCTTC. The encoded protein is CASSLARLAGETAYNEQFF.

The chain joins TRBV5-1 to TRBJ2-5, with D perhaps matching TRBD1 (6 bases). The ends were cut back, 6 bases at V and 1 base at J, with 16 bases in the middle. The CDR3 covers 15 residues. The V gene's germline CDR1 is SGHRS and CDR2 YFSETQ. The CDR3 DNA reads TGCGCCAGCAAAACAGGGTCGGTTGGCCAAGAGACCCAGTACTTC. As protein: CASKTGSVGQETQYF.

This clone was picked up a small number of times. J is TRBJ2-1 and V is TRBV10-2, with 9 nucleotides matching TRBD2. Germline lookup yields CDR1 WSHSY and CDR2 SAAADI. V shed 6 bases and J 3 bases; nucleotides not matched to a gene: 6. There are 15 residues in the CDR3. Here the CDR3 DNA reads TGCGCCAGCAGAATCGGGACTAGCAGCTACAATGAGCAGTTCTTC. Translation gives CASRIGTSSYNEQFF.

This rearrangement joins TRBV28 to TRBJ2-5; 9 bases agree with TRBD1. Losses at the gene ends were 6 bases for V and 5 bases for J; bases not matched to a gene: 13. Germline V CDR1 and CDR2: MDHEN, SYDVKM. The CDR3 totals 16 residues. The CDR3 DNA reads as TGTGCCAGCAGCACCACAGGGGGCGGATACCGGGAGACCCAGTACTTC. It is translated as CASSTTGGGYRETQYF.

In its sample, this clone was seen once. The chain combines TRBV30 with TRBJ1-5, with 8 bases fitting TRBD1. The CDR3 has 13 amino acids. Germline V gives CDR1 GTSNPN, CDR2 SVGIG (reference sequence). The ends lost 3 bases at V and 8 bases at J; junction bases unmatched: 6. The CDR3 DNA reads TGTGCCTGGAGCGGACAGGGTAATAAGCCCCAGCATTTT. Its translation: CAWSGQGNKPQHF.

The rearrangement joins TRBV18 to TRBJ2-6, with D unresolved. V was pared by 8 bases and J by 2 bases, with 13 bases between. CDR1 and CDR2 from the germline V gene are KGHSH and LQKENI. The CDR3 sequence is 15 residues long. DNA of the CDR3: TGTGCCAGCGCTCTTCCTGGGCCTGGGGCCAACGTCCTGACTTTC. Amino acid sequence: CASALPGPGANVLTF. Based on the CDR3 plus reference TRBV18 and TRBJ2-6, the full variable domain is NAGVMQNPRHLVRRRGQEARLRCSPMKGHSHVYWYRQLPEEGLKFMVYLQKENIIDESGMPKERFSAEFPKEGPSILRIQQVVRGDSAAYFCASALPGPGANVLTFGAGSRLTVL.

Notes on this clone: Within the sample, other DNA sequences also encode this same CDR3. This rearrangement joins TRBV19 to TRBJ1-1, with D maybe TRBD1 (5 bases). The V gene lost 5 bases and the J gene lost 5 bases, with 15 bases spanning the gap. CDR1 LNHDA and CDR2 SQIVND come from the germline V gene (reference sequence). CDR3 length: 14 amino acids. CDR3 nucleotide sequence: TGTGCCAGTAGTCGTCCCCGGGGGAATACTGAAGCTTTCTTT. Translation: CASSRPRGNTEAFF.

As regards this clone: Additional DNA sequences in this sample encode the identical CDR3. The CDR3 here is CARSLSSRVYEQYF. CDR3 DNA: TGTGCCAGAAGCTTGAGCTCTCGAGTTTACGAGCAGTACTTC. This chain links TRBV5-3 with TRBJ2-7; no reliable D call. TRBV5-3 is reported as an ORF; its role is uncertain. CDR3 length: 14 amino acids. The V end was cut by 1 base, the J end by 4 bases, with 12 bases between.

The chain couples TRBV28 to TRBJ1-5, with D unresolved. Trimming removed 5 bases from V and 9 bases from J, with 11 bases in between. Germline V lookup: CDR1 MDHEN, CDR2 SYDVKM. The CDR3 totals 12 residues. The CDR3 reads CASSPPLMPQHF. The CDR3 nucleotides are TGTGCCAGCAGTCCGCCCCTCATGCCCCAGCATTTT.

This chain connects TRBV28 to TRBJ2-5; 7 bases agree with TRBD1. The CDR3 has 15 residues. Germline CDR1 MDHEN, CDR2 SYDVKM. The J segment lost 6 bases and the V segment lost 5 bases, leaving 12 bases of the junction unmatched. The CDR3 region is CASSRGDRVMQTQYF. The DNA of the CDR3 is TGTGCCAGCAGTCGAGGAGACAGGGTAATGCAGACCCAGTACTTC.

J is TRBJ2-5 and V is TRBV2, with D possibly being TRBD1 (6 bases). The end of the DNA fits TRBJ2-7 better, so the J call may be wrong. The V gene's germline CDR1 is SNHLY and CDR2 FYNNEI. This CDR3 has 14 amino acids. DNA of the CDR3: TGTGCCAGCTTCCCCTCGACAGGATCCTACGAGCAGTACTTC. Its protein product is CASFPSTGSYEQYF.

The rearrangement links TRBV7-9 to TRBJ1-4, with a possible D match to TRBD1 (6 bases). The CDR3 covers 14 residues. The V gene lost 8 bases and the J gene lost 7 bases, with 17 bases spanning the gap. The V gene's germline CDR1 is SEHNR and CDR2 FQNEAQ (reference sequence). The CDR3 bases are TGTGCCAGCGGTACGCGGGGGCAGGGTGAAAAACTGTTTTTT. It encodes CASGTRGQGEKLFF.

The J gene is TRBJ2-1, the V gene TRBV10-3; 7 bases are a match to TRBD1. This CDR3 has 13 residues. Unmatched junction bases numbered 5, after V lost 7 bases and J lost 5 bases. Germline V gives CDR1 ENHRY, CDR2 SYGVKD. This CDR3 reads CAITRQGDNEQFF. In DNA form, the CDR3 reads TGTGCCATCACCAGACAGGGCGACAATGAGCAGTTCTTC.

V usage is TRBV15 and J usage is TRBJ2-5, with a tentative D call TRBD2 (6 bases). V lost 3 bases, J lost 4 bases, and 12 bases lay in between. The length of the CDR3 is 14 residues. Germline loops: CDR1 LNHNV, CDR2 YYDKDF (reference sequence). The CDR3 bases are TGTGCCACCAGCAGCGGGACTCCAGGAGAGACCCAGTACTTC. Protein sequence: CATSSGTPGETQYF.

This rearrangement joins TRBV5-4 to TRBJ2-1, with 15 bases identical to TRBD2. The trim removed 4 bases at V and 5 bases at J, leaving 1 base unmatched. Looked up from germline, CDR1 is SGHNT and CDR2 is YYREEE (reference sequence). This CDR3 is built from 15 residues. The CDR3 DNA is TGTGCCAGCAGCCGGACTAGCGGGAGGGACAATGAGCAGTTCTTC. Protein product: CASSRTSGRDNEQFF.

DNA of the CDR3: TGTGCCAGCAGCTTTCAGGGCGTCGGCGGTGGGGCCAACGTCCTGACTTTC. This sequence encodes CASSFQGVGGGANVLTF. The chain couples TRBV5-6 to TRBJ2-6, with a tentative D call TRBD1 (5 bases). CDR1 SGHDT and CDR2 YYEEEE come from the germline V gene. With 2 bases removed from V and 3 bases from J, the gap between germline ends came to 15 bases. The CDR3 sequence is 17 residues long.

This chain uses TRBV6-5 with TRBJ2-7; 10 positions match TRBD1. The CDR3 is made up of 16 amino acids. Germline CDR1 reads MNHEY; CDR2 reads SVGAGI. The ends lost 0 bases at V and 2 bases at J; junction bases unmatched: 4. This CDR3 reads CASSYSRGQGTYEQYF. CDR3 DNA: TGTGCCAGCAGTTACTCGAGGGGACAGGGGACCTACGAGCAGTACTTC.

The CDR3 is CASRDTSSSPLHF. In DNA form, the CDR3 reads TGTGCCAGTAGGGACACCTCAAGTTCACCCCTCCACTTT. This chain uses TRBV19 with TRBJ1-6, with TRBD1 as a possible D gene (5 bases). This CDR3 comprises 13 residues. Germline V CDR1 and CDR2: LNHDA, SQIVND (reference sequence). V was pared by 6 bases and J by 9 bases, with 12 bases between.

This clone showed up just a few times. The chain links TRBV30 to TRBJ2-6; TRBD1 matches 8 bases. The trim removed 6 bases at V and 0 bases at J, leaving 7 bases unmatched. Germline values: CDR1 GTSNPN, CDR2 SVGIG (reference sequence). The CDR3 consists of 16 residues. The CDR3 protein is CACRTGLNSGANVLTF. For the CDR3, the DNA is TGTGCCTGCAGGACAGGGCTAAACTCTGGGGCCAACGTCCTGACTTTC.

This clone has just one count. V and J are TRBV7-9 and TRBJ2-2; TRBD2 is a possible D gene (6 bases). V lost 5 bases to trimming and J lost 9 bases, with 13 bases between them. From germline, CDR1 is SEHNR and CDR2 FQNEAQ (reference sequence). The CDR3 extends over 13 amino acids. The CDR3 coding sequence is TGTGCCAGCAGCCCGAAGGAGGGCCGGGAGCTGTTTTTT. It yields the protein CASSPKEGRELFF.

This rearrangement joins TRBV5-4 to TRBJ2-7; perhaps TRBD2 as D (5 bases). V lost 0 bases and J 3 bases, leaving 13 bases between the germline ends. Germline assignment: CDR1 SGHNT and CDR2 YYREEE (reference sequence). CDR3 length equals 15 residues. The CDR3 DNA reads as TGTGCCAGCAGCTTGGGGCGGAGCCGGGGCTACGAGCAGTACTTC. Residues: CASSLGRSRGYEQYF.

This clone was counted a few times. This chain joins TRBV16 and TRBJ1-5; D gene uncertain. From germline, CDR1 is KGHSY and CDR2 FQNENV. Trimming pared 1 base from V and 2 bases from J, leaving 3 bases between. CDR3 length: 13 residues. CDR3 DNA: TGTGCCAGCAGCCAATTGGGCAATCAGCCCCAGCATTTT. Its translation is CASSQLGNQPQHF. Drawing the rest from reference TRBV16 and TRBJ1-5, the complete variable domain is GEEVAQTPKHLVRGEGQKAKLYCAPIKGHSYVFWYQQVLKNEFKFLISFQNENVFDETGMPKERFSAKCLPNSPCSLEIQATKLEDSAVYFCASSQLGNQPQHFGDGTRLSIL.

This rearrangement joins TRBV11-2 to TRBJ1-1; maybe TRBD1 (5 bases). The germline V gene encodes CDR1 SGHAT and CDR2 FQNNGV. The CDR3 is 15 residues long. The ends were cut back, 2 bases at V and 5 bases at J, with 15 bases in the middle. CDR3 residues: CASSLRQMGWTEAFF. The CDR3 nucleotides read TGTGCCAGCAGCTTAAGACAGATGGGATGGACTGAAGCTTTCTTT.

The sample holds a few counts of this clone. The chain combines TRBV4-2 with TRBJ2-5; no firm D call. CDR3 length: 15 amino acids. Trimming removed 0 bases at V and 2 bases at J, with 10 bases between. Germline V gene lookup returns CDR1 LGHNA and CDR2 YNFKEQ. This chain's CDR3 is CASSQENSLQETQYF. For the CDR3, the DNA is TGTGCCAGCAGCCAAGAAAACAGCTTACAAGAGACCCAGTACTTC.

The chain has TRBV6-6 and TRBJ2-1; 9 bases are shared with TRBD2. From germline, CDR1 is MNHNY and CDR2 SVGAGI (reference sequence). The CDR3 consists of 15 residues. The J segment lost 5 bases and the V segment lost 6 bases, leaving 8 bases of the junction unmatched. CDR3 amino acids: CASSPRGTSNNEQFF. Written as DNA, the CDR3 is TGTGCCAGCAGCCCCCGGGGGACTAGCAACAATGAGCAGTTCTTC.

The chain links TRBV4-1 to TRBJ1-1; no definite D call. V shed 3 bases and J shed 5 bases, with 10 bases lying between them. Per germline, CDR1 MGHRA and CDR2 YSYEKL. The CDR3 runs to 13 residues. The CDR3 is CASSQKRSTEAFF. CDR3 nucleotide sequence: TGCGCCAGCAGCCAGAAGCGTTCAACTGAAGCTTTCTTT.

This chain uses TRBV5-6 with TRBJ1-1, with D unresolved. The CDR3 length is 12 residues. Trimming stripped 2 bases from V and 7 bases from J, with 9 bases between. Looked up from germline, CDR1 is SGHDT and CDR2 is YYEEEE. The CDR3 sequence: CASSLRYNEAFF. CDR3 nucleotide sequence: TGTGCCAGCAGCTTAAGATATAATGAAGCTTTCTTT.

The chain combines TRBV6-5 with TRBJ2-2, with D perhaps matching TRBD2 (5 bases). Germline V lookup: CDR1 MNHEY, CDR2 SVGAGI. V gave up 6 bases and J gave up 7 bases, with 9 bases separating them. The CDR3 runs to 12 residues. CDR3 nucleotide sequence: TGTGCCAGCAGGTCGGCGGGCGGGGAGCTGTTTTTT. Its protein product is CASRSAGGELFF.